The following is a T cell receptor (beta chain) sequence with its context. The data were taken from a study of blood T cell repertoires in COVID-19. In the original analysis: Using reference gene primer amplification, nucleated cell counts were estimated. Profiling relied on immunoSEQ multiplex PCR, and the TCRdb table lists in-frame clones only, not all of them. The V and J calls and clone size come from that table; D and trimming were worked out from the DNA. Seen here are 350,000 to 400,000 clones, 90% to 95% observed once, and the top ten hold roughly 0.9%. Researchers sorted participants into cohorts using their self-reported clinical history. Exposed participants encountered a COVID-19 case during the 2 weeks preceding study entry. V lost 1 base, J lost 6 bases, and 13 bases stayed unmatched. The germline V gene has CDR1 MNHEY and CDR2 SMNVEV (reference sequence). The CDR3 has 17 residues.

The gene calls are TRBV27 and TRBJ1-2; 8 bases line up with TRBD1. This clonotype originated in a woman in her forties who had been exposed to COVID-19. The source material was PBMCs or T cells enriched from blood (not recorded which). The CDR3 DNA reads as TGTGCCAGCAGTTTATTACTGGCAGGGGGCAGTAGGGATGGCTACACCTTC. It is translated as CASSLLLAGGSRDGYTF.